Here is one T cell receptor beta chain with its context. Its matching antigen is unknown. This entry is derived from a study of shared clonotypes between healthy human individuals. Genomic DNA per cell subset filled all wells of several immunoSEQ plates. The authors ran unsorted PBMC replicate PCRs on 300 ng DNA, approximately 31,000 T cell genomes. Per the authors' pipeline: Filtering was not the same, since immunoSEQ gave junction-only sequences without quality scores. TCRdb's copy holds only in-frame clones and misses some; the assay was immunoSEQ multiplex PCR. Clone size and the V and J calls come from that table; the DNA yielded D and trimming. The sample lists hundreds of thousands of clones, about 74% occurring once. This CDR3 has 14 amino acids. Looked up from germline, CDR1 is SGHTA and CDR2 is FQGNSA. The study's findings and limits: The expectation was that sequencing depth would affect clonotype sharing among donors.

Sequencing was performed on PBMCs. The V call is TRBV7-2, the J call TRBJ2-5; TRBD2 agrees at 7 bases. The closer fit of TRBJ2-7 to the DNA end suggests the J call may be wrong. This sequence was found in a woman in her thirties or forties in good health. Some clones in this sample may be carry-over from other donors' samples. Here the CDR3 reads CASSLAGGSYEQYF. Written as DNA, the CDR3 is TGTGCCAGCAGCTTAGCGGGAGGGTCCTACGAGCAGTACTTC.